These 21 T cell receptor beta chains came from one sample sequenced in a study of blood T cell repertoires in COVID-19. Assay: immunoSEQ multiplex PCR; the TCRdb copy retains only in-frame clones and omits some. This table holds about 180,000 clones, roughly 87% found once. Sequencing input: PBMCs or T cells enriched from blood (not recorded which). The receptors originated from a human donor with acute COVID-19. The donor label of this sample is uncertain.

The chain has TRBV5-1 and TRBJ1-6; D may be TRBD1 (5 bases). The V gene lost 7 bases and the J gene lost 5 bases, with 13 bases spanning the gap. Germline V lookup: CDR1 SGHRS, CDR2 YFSETQ. This CDR3 spans 14 amino acids. CDR3 DNA sequence: TGCGCCAGCCGCGGGGGGGAGGATAATTCACCCCTCCACTTT. Translated: CASRGGEDNSPLHF.

The chain couples TRBV5-5 to TRBJ1-4; possibly TRBD1 for D (5 bases). The CDR3 consists of 15 residues. The V gene lost 4 bases and the J gene lost 8 bases, with 18 bases spanning the gap. Germline V gene data show CDR1 as SGHKS and CDR2 as YYEKEE (reference sequence). The CDR3: CASSLEGGAREKLFF. CDR3 nucleotides: TGTGCCAGCAGCCTGGAGGGAGGGGCACGGGAAAAACTGTTTTTT.

This clone was counted once. The rearrangement uses TRBV7-6 and TRBJ1-6; 9 bases fit TRBD1. This CDR3 region has 15 residues. After removal of 4 bases from V and 7 bases from J, the junction contained 5 bases not matched to a gene. CDR1 and CDR2 from the germline V gene are SGHVS and FNYEAQ. CDR3: CASSWGTGPNSPLHF. DNA for the CDR3: TGTGCCAGCAGCTGGGGGACAGGGCCGAATTCACCCCTCCACTTT.

The J gene is TRBJ1-2, the V gene TRBV6-5; perhaps TRBD1 as D (6 bases). Germline-derived CDR1 and CDR2 are MNHEY and SVGAGI. Trimming took off 7 bases at V and 4 bases at J, with 10 bases between the two ends. The CDR3 has 12 residues. CDR3 protein: CASNRAFYGYTF. CDR3 bases: TGTGCCAGCAACAGGGCTTTCTATGGCTACACCTTC.

The chain joins TRBV7-9 to TRBJ2-1; 14 nucleotides line up with TRBD2. V dropped 1 base and J dropped 12; count of bases not matched to a gene: 11. The CDR3 totals 17 residues. In germline, CDR1 is SEHNR, CDR2 FQNEAQ (reference sequence). In DNA, the CDR3 is TGTGCCAGCAGCTTAGGAGCAGCGGGACTAGCGGGGGAGAGGCAGTTCTTC. This codes for CASSLGAAGLAGERQFF.

V usage is TRBV11-3 and J usage is TRBJ2-1; 8 bases are shared with TRBD2. The CDR3 consists of 15 residues. Per the germline V gene, CDR1 is SGHNT and CDR2 is YENEEA. The ends lost 2 bases at V and 7 bases at J; junction bases unmatched: 7. The CDR3 bases are TGTGCCAGCAGCTTAAAACGGGGGGGCTATAATGAGCAGTTCTTC. It specifies CASSLKRGGYNEQFF.

The rearrangement links TRBV5-4 to TRBJ1-3; D is unclear. The CDR3 extends over 15 amino acids. Germline CDR1 reads SGHNT; CDR2 reads YYREEE (reference sequence). Trimming stripped 2 bases from V and 0 bases from J, with 9 bases between. The chain's CDR3 is CASSFEANSGNTIYF. Here the CDR3 DNA reads TGTGCCAGCAGCTTCGAAGCGAACTCTGGAAACACCATATATTTT.

The chain combines TRBV6-2 or TRBV6-3 with TRBJ2-7; D perhaps matches TRBD1 (5 bases). CDR1 and CDR2 (germline): MNHEY, SVGEGT. The ends were cut back, 6 bases at V and 7 bases at J, with 22 bases in the middle. The CDR3 is 15 residues long. The CDR3 DNA follows: TGTGCCAGCAGCACCGTAGGACATGGGATTATGGAGCAGTACTTC. This encodes CASSTVGHGIMEQYF.

The chain employs TRBV28 and TRBJ2-2; TRBD2 is a possible D gene (6 bases). The V end was cut by 6 bases, the J end by 5 bases, with 19 bases between. The germline CDR1 and CDR2 sequences are MDHEN and SYDVKM. The CDR3 is 16 amino acids. This chain's CDR3 is CASRPGGRGGTGELFF. CDR3 bases: TGTGCCAGCAGGCCCGGGGGTAGGGGTGGGACCGGGGAGCTGTTTTTT.

V and J are TRBV19 and TRBJ1-5, with TRBD1 as a possible D gene (6 bases). Germline CDR1 is LNHDA and CDR2 is SQIVND (reference sequence). This CDR3 spans 16 amino acids. V was pared by 5 bases and J by 5 bases, with 19 bases between. The CDR3: CASSRGLAGVHQPQHF. The CDR3 bases are TGTGCCAGTAGTCGCGGGTTGGCAGGGGTGCATCAGCCCCAGCATTTT.

The chain links TRBV3-1 (or the pseudogene TRBV3-2) to TRBJ1-2; 7 nucleotides agree with TRBD1. Germline loops: CDR1 LGHDT, CDR2 YNNKEL (reference sequence). V trimming: 3 bases; J trimming: 3 bases; junction bases outside the gene matches: 16. The CDR3 totals 18 residues. The CDR3 bases are TGTGCCAGCAGCCAGGACCCCCTCTTGACAGGGTATGACTATGGCTACACCTTC. It codes for CASSQDPLLTGYDYGYTF.

This clone was recorded once. V gene TRBV30 combines with J gene TRBJ1-3, with D hard to call. Germline V gives CDR1 GTSNPN, CDR2 SVGIG (reference sequence). The CDR3 consists of 12 residues. Trimming removed 2 bases from V and 2 bases from J, with 4 bases in between. Here the CDR3 reads CAWSNTGNTIYF. Here the CDR3 DNA reads TGTGCCTGGAGTAATACTGGAAACACCATATATTTT.

The J gene is TRBJ1-2, the V gene TRBV7-9; TRBD1 matches 9 bases. This CDR3 comprises 15 residues. Trimming cost V 5 bases and J 2 bases; bases outside gene matches: 6. Looked up from germline, CDR1 is SEHNR and CDR2 is FQNEAQ (reference sequence). The CDR3 reads CASSPTGGGNYGYTF. DNA of the CDR3: TGTGCCAGCAGCCCTACAGGGGGCGGCAACTATGGCTACACCTTC.

The chain recombines TRBV3-1 (or the pseudogene TRBV3-2) with TRBJ2-7; 8 bases fit TRBD2. The length of the CDR3 is 13 residues. J was trimmed by 7 bases and V by 1 base; bases with no gene match: 3. Germline lookup yields CDR1 LGHDT and CDR2 YNNKEL (reference sequence). The CDR3 nucleotides are TGTGCCAGCAGCCAAGGGGCTAGCGGGGAGCAGTACTTC. This sequence encodes CASSQGASGEQYF.

The chain uses TRBV5-8 and TRBJ2-7; TRBD1 is a possible D gene (5 bases). The CDR3 loop spans 14 amino acids. Trimming shortened V by 0 bases and J by 4 bases, and 11 bases separated the two germline ends. CDR1 and CDR2 (germline): SGHTS, YDEGEE. The CDR3 coding sequence is TGTGCCAGCAGCTTGGTAACAGGTTCATACGAGCAGTACTTC. It encodes CASSLVTGSYEQYF.

This chain links TRBV5-1 with TRBJ2-2, with D possibly being TRBD1 (6 bases). From germline, CDR1 is SGHRS and CDR2 YFSETQ. This CDR3 is 15 amino acids long. The V end lost 5 bases, the J end lost 0 bases, and 11 bases lay between the germline ends. The CDR3 region has the DNA TGCGCCAGCAGGCAGGACAGCCCGAACACCGGGGAGCTGTTTTTT. Translating gives CASRQDSPNTGELFF.

This sequence joins TRBV4-1 and TRBJ2-5; TRBD1 matches 9 bases. Losses at the gene ends were 2 bases for V and 4 bases for J; bases not matched to a gene: 8. CDR1 and CDR2 (germline): MGHRA, YSYEKL. The CDR3 runs to 16 residues. CDR3 sequence (DNA): TGCGCCAGCAGCCAATTACCGGGACAGGGAAGAGAGACCCAGTACTTC. It specifies CASSQLPGQGRETQYF.

The rearrangement links TRBV4-1 to TRBJ2-2, with a possible D match to TRBD2 (5 bases). With 0 bases removed from V and 2 bases from J, the gap between germline ends came to 16 bases. From germline, CDR1 is MGHRA and CDR2 YSYEKL. The CDR3 length is 18 residues. In DNA, the CDR3 is TGCGCCAGCAGCCAAGATCGATGGAGTAGCGCAAACACCGGGGAGCTGTTTTTT. It yields the protein CASSQDRWSSANTGELFF.

The chain is built from TRBV9 and TRBJ2-5; 9 bases agree with TRBD1. The V and J ends lost 3 bases and 0 bases, in that order; junction bases with no gene match: 15. Germline CDR1 SGDLS, CDR2 YYNGEE. The CDR3 totals 19 residues. In DNA form, the CDR3 reads TGTGCCAGCAGCGCAGGACCTACAGGGGGCGCTTCGTACCAAGAGACCCAGTACTTC. Translating gives CASSAGPTGGASYQETQYF.

The chain joins TRBV4-2 to TRBJ2-7; a weak D match, TRBD2 (6 bases). The germline CDR1 and CDR2 sequences are LGHNA and YNFKEQ. This CDR3 region has 15 residues. V was cut by 0 bases and J by 2 bases, with 11 bases left in between. The CDR3 here is CASSQERGEAYEQYF. DNA of the CDR3: TGTGCCAGCAGCCAAGAACGTGGGGAGGCCTACGAGCAGTACTTC.

The V call is TRBV18, the J call TRBJ2-2; D not certain. V lost 6 bases and J 7 bases, leaving 6 bases between the germline ends. The CDR3 contains 11 residues. Germline V gives CDR1 KGHSH, CDR2 LQKENI. The CDR3 region has the DNA TGTGCCAGCTCTTACGGCGGGGAGCTGTTTTTT. Protein product: CASSYGGELFF.